This entry is about one T cell receptor beta chain. Other nucleotide sequences in the sample specify the same CDR3. The CDR3 is 14 residues long. The V gene lost 2 bases and the J gene lost 5 bases, with 13 bases spanning the gap. Germline values: CDR1 SGHRS, CDR2 YFSETQ. Produced via immunoSEQ multiplex PCR; TCRdb's table is partial and in-frame only. The sample has approximately 83,000 clones; 90% to 95% are singletons. This record belongs to a study of T cell changes during pregnancy in multiple sclerosis. The rearrangement uses TRBV5-1 and TRBJ2-5; no firm D call. The starting material was peripheral blood, obtained in the third trimester of pregnancy. The origin of this receptor is a female donor with multiple sclerosis, enrolled in a pregnancy study. CDR3 protein: CASSFSGGAETQYF. CDR3 nucleotide sequence: TGCGCCAGCAGCTTTTCAGGTGGTGCGGAGACCCAGTACTTC.